The 19 T cell receptor beta chains below were found in one sample sequenced in a study of response to subunit inactivated influenza vaccine. TCRdb passed the RT-PCR reads through MiXCR, listing each CDR3 protein once. The sample lists roughly 650,000 distinct CDR3 sequences, approximately 15% occurring once. The sequencing here drew on PBMCs from blood, taken about 13 days after vaccination. Receptors originate from a man between 50 and 59 years old who received an inactivated influenza vaccine.

This clonotype was found many times. V is TRBV7-2 and J is TRBJ1-1; tentative D call: TRBD1 (5 bases). CDR1 is SGHTA and CDR2 is FQGNSA in the germline V gene. V lost 4 bases and J 5 bases, leaving 11 bases between the germline ends. There are 13 residues in the CDR3. CDR3 in DNA: TGTGCCAGCAGCTCAGGGTTGTGGACTGAAGCTTTCTTT. Translating gives CASSSGLWTEAFF.

This clonotype was found a few times. J is TRBJ2-1 and V is TRBV27; no clear D gene. V was cut by 2 bases and J by 7 bases, with 12 bases left in between. Germline V lookup: CDR1 MNHEY, CDR2 SMNVEV (reference sequence). The CDR3 is made up of 14 amino acids. CDR3 sequence reads: CASSLRASSNEQFF. The DNA of the CDR3 is TGTGCCAGCAGTTTAAGGGCTAGTAGTAATGAGCAGTTCTTC.

The rearrangement uses TRBV2 and TRBJ2-6; 7 bases line up with TRBD1. Germline-derived CDR1 and CDR2 are SNHLY and FYNNEI. Trimming cost V 6 bases and J 2 bases; bases outside gene matches: 4. The CDR3 runs to 15 residues. The CDR3 nucleotides read TGTGCCAGCAGACGAGGGGGCACTGGGGCCAACGTCCTGACTTTC. Translated: CASRRGGTGANVLTF.

The J gene is TRBJ2-5, the V gene TRBV28, with a tentative D call TRBD1 (6 bases). Germline CDR1 is MDHEN and CDR2 is SYDVKM. Trimming left V 3 bases short and J 3 bases short, with 14 bases between. This CDR3 contains 15 residues. CDR3 residues: CASSFGTLLKETQYF. The CDR3, as DNA: TGTGCCAGCAGTTTTGGGACACTTTTGAAAGAGACCCAGTACTTC.

Details on this clonotype: Given a much more abundant clone one base away, this may be a read error. This chain joins TRBV7-2 and TRBJ2-5, with 10 bases aligning to TRBD1. J lost 4 bases, V lost 2 bases, and 4 bases had no gene match. The CDR3 totals 15 residues. Germline V CDR1 and CDR2: SGHTA, FQGNSA. Written as DNA, the CDR3 is TGTGCCAGCAGCTTACGAAGGGACAGGGGAGAGACCCAGTACTTC. Translation gives CASSLRRDRGETQYF.

This clonotype was counted between two and nine times. J is TRBJ2-2 and V is TRBV7-3; 8 positions match TRBD2. V gave up 2 bases and J gave up 5 bases; unmatched junction bases: 10. The CDR3 spans 17 residues. CDR1 is SGHTA, CDR2 FQGTGA, per germline. The CDR3 sequence is CASSLRPSGGPTGELFF. The DNA for the CDR3 is TGTGCCAGCAGCTTACGGCCCAGCGGGGGCCCTACCGGGGAGCTGTTTTTT.

This clonotype was found many times. This chain connects TRBV12-3 or TRBV12-4 to TRBJ2-5; perhaps TRBD1 as D (6 bases). V lost 1 base and J lost 1, with 16 bases in between. The CDR3 has 17 residues. CDR3 sequence reads: CASSLGDTIRAQETQYF. CDR3 DNA: TGTGCCAGCAGTTTAGGGGACACCATTAGGGCCCAAGAGACCCAGTACTTC.

There are many counts of this clonotype. This chain uses TRBV5-6 with TRBJ1-5; no clear D gene. The CDR3 is made up of 14 amino acids. Between the trimmed V and J ends, which lost 1 base and 2 bases, there was a span of 7 bases. Germline-derived CDR1 and CDR2 are SGHDT and YYEEEE. CDR3 in amino acids: CASSLKGGNQPQHF. The CDR3 nucleotides are TGTGCCAGCAGCTTGAAGGGAGGCAATCAGCCCCAGCATTTT.

The genes are TRBV7-2 and TRBJ2-1; D is undetermined. Trimming shortened V by 5 bases and J by 0 bases, and 14 bases separated the two germline ends. The length of the CDR3 is 16 residues. Germline CDR1 SGHTA, CDR2 FQGNSA. The CDR3 spells CASSHKRLSSYNEQFF. The CDR3 DNA reads as TGTGCCAGCAGCCATAAGCGCCTTAGCTCCTACAATGAGCAGTTCTTC.

This clonotype was counted only a few times. The CDR3 sequence: CASSYLASTLTDTQYF. In DNA, the CDR3 is TGTGCCAGCAGTTACTTGGCGAGTACCCTCACAGATACGCAGTATTTT. This chain connects TRBV6-5 to TRBJ2-3; no clear D. CDR3 length: 16 amino acids. The V and J ends lost 1 base and 2 bases respectively, with 13 bases between them. Germline V gene sequence: CDR1 MNHEY, CDR2 SVGAGI.

This clonotype was counted only a few times. The chain combines TRBV7-9 with TRBJ2-7; a weak D match, TRBD1 (6 bases). V shed 5 bases and J shed 11 bases, with 16 bases lying between them. This CDR3 has 12 residues. Germline V gives CDR1 SEHNR, CDR2 FQNEAQ (reference sequence). The chain's CDR3 is CASSTPRGRKYF. The DNA of the CDR3 is TGTGCCAGCAGCACACCCAGGGGTCGAAAGTACTTC.

The table lists this clonotype with a few counts. The chain recombines TRBV6-4 with TRBJ2-3, with no clear D. Germline V gene data show CDR1 as MRHNA and CDR2 as SNTAGT. Trimming pared 1 base from V and 2 bases from J, leaving 7 bases between. The CDR3 is 14 amino acids. CDR3 bases: TGTGCCAGCAGTGACTACGGCAACACAGATACGCAGTATTTT. It specifies CASSDYGNTDTQYF.

This clonotype has a handful of counts. It may be a read error: a sequence one base away is much more abundant. The chain carries TRBV7-9 and TRBJ2-5, with no clear D. The V end lost 2 bases, the J end lost 2 bases, and 6 bases lay between the germline ends. This CDR3 has 13 amino acids. The germline gives CDR1 SEHNR, CDR2 FQNEAQ (reference sequence). The CDR3 protein is CASSLPLQETQYF. In nucleotides, the CDR3 is TGTGCCAGCAGCTTACCCCTACAAGAGACCCAGTACTTC.

This clonotype occurred a few times. The V call is TRBV5-1, the J call TRBJ2-3; a possible D gene is TRBD2 (5 bases). The CDR3 runs to 16 residues. Trimming cost V 0 bases and J 2 bases, with 13 bases left between them. Germline CDR1 and CDR2: SGHRS and YFSETQ. CDR3 sequence: CASSLEGGRLTDTQYF. The CDR3 nucleotides are TGCGCCAGCAGCTTGGAAGGAGGCCGACTCACAGATACGCAGTATTTT. Based on the CDR3 plus reference TRBV5-1 and TRBJ2-3, the full variable domain is KAGVTQTPRYLIKTRGQQVTLSCSPISGHRSVSWYQQTPGQGLQFLFEYFSETQRNKGNFPGRFSGRQFSNSRSEMNVSTLELGDSALYLCASSLEGGRLTDTQYFGPGTRLTVL.

The V gene is TRBV5-1, the J gene TRBJ2-1; 8 bases map to TRBD2. Trimming at V came to 1 base and at J to 7 bases, leaving 7 bases not matched to a gene. There are 15 residues in the CDR3. CDR1 and CDR2 (germline): SGHRS, YFSETQ. The CDR3 is CASSLSPAGENEQFF. DNA of the CDR3: TGCGCCAGCAGCTTGTCGCCAGCGGGAGAGAATGAGCAGTTCTTC. The full variable domain, with the rest looked up from reference TRBV5-1 and TRBJ2-1, is KAGVTQTPRYLIKTRGQQVTLSCSPISGHRSVSWYQQTPGQGLQFLFEYFSETQRNKGNFPGRFSGRQFSNSRSEMNVSTLELGDSALYLCASSLSPAGENEQFFGPGTRLTVL.

The chain uses TRBV28 and TRBJ2-3, with no clear D. The CDR3 length is 13 residues. V was shortened by 2 bases and J by 8 bases, with 11 bases between the two germline ends. CDR1 is MDHEN, CDR2 SYDVKM, per germline. The CDR3 here is CASSLEPVRTQYF. The CDR3 coding sequence is TGTGCCAGCAGTTTAGAACCCGTTCGTACGCAGTATTTT.

The chain is built from TRBV7-8 and TRBJ2-3, with D possibly TRBD2 on 6 matching bases. Germline values: CDR1 SGHVS, CDR2 FQNEAQ. Trimming removed 4 bases at V and 0 bases at J, with 14 bases between. The CDR3 runs to 16 residues. Here the CDR3 DNA reads TGTGCCAGCAGCTCGTGGCTAGCGACTAGCACAGATACGCAGTATTTT. Translating it yields CASSSWLATSTDTQYF.

This clonotype was seen at least ten times. This chain uses TRBV12-3 or TRBV12-4 with TRBJ2-3; D is possibly TRBD2 (8 bases). The CDR3 length is 15 residues. V was cut by 5 bases and J by 7 bases, with 19 bases left in between. This chain's CDR3 is CASSLRTGGGNTQYF. The CDR3 bases are TGTGCCAGCAGTCTGAGGACAGGCGGGGGGAATACGCAGTATTTT.

The V call is TRBV14, the J call TRBJ2-7, with no clear D. The germline gives CDR1 SGHDN, CDR2 FVKESK. The V and J ends lost 4 bases and 3 bases respectively, with 7 bases between them. CDR3 length: 12 amino acids. CDR3 loop: CASSPSFYEQYF. The CDR3 nucleotides read TGTGCCAGCAGCCCCTCTTTCTACGAGCAGTACTTC.